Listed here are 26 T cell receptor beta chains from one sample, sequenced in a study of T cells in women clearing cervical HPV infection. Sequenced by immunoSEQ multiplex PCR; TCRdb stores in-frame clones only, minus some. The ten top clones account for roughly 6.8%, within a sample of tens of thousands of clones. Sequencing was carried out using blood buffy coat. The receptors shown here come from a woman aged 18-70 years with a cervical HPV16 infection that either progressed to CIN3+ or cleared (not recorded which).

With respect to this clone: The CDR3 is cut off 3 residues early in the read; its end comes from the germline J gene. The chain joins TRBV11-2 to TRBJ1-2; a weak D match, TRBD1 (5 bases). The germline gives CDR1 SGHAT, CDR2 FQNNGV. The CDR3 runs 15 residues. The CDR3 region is CASSTDTFTGYDYTF. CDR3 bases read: TGTGCCAGCAGCACGGACACTTTCACGGGCTACGAC.

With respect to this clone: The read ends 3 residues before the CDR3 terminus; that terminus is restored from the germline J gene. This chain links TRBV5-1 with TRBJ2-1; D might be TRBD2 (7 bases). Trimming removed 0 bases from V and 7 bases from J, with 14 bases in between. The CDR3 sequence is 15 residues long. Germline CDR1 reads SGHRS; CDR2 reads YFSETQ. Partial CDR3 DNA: TGCGCCAGCAGCTTGGCCGGGGGGCGCACGAATGAG. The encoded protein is CASSLAGGRTNE. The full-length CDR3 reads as CASSLAGGRTNEQFF.

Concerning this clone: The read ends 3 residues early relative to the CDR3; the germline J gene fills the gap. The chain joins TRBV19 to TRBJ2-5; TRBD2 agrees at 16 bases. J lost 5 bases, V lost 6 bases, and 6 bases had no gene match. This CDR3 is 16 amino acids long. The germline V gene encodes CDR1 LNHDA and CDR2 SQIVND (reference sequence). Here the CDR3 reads CASSWGTSGREETQYF. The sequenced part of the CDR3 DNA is TGTGCCAGTAGCTGGGGGACTAGCGGGAGGGAGGAGACC.

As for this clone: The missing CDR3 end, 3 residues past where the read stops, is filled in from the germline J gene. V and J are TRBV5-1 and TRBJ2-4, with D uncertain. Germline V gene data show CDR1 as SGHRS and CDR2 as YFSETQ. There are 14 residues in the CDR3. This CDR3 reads CASSPSETLSGQYF. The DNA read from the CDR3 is TGCGCCAGCAGCCCTTCCGAGACATTAAGTGGT.

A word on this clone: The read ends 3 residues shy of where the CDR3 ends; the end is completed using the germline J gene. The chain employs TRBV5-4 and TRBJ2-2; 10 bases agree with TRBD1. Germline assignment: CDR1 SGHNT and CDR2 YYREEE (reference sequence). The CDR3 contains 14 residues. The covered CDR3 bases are TGTGCCAGCAGTCTCGGACAGGGGGGTGAAAAG. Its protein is CASSLGQGGEK. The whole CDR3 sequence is CASSLGQGGEKLFF.

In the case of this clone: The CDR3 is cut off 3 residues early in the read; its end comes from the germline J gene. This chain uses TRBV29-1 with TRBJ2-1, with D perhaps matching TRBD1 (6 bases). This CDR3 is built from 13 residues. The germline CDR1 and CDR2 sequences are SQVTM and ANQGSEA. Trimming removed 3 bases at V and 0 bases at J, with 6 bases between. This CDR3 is CSVDRGSYNEQFF. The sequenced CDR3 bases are TGCAGCGTTGACAGGGGCTCCTACAATGAG.

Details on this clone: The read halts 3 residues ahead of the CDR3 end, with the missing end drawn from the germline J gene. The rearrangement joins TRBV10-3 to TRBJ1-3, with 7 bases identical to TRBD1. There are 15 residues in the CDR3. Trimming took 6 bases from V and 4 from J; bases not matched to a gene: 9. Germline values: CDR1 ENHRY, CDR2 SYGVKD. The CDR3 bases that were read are TGTGCCATCAGGATACAGGGGAAGCTAGGAAACACC. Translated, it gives CAIRIQGKLGNT. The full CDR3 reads CAIRIQGKLGNTIYF.

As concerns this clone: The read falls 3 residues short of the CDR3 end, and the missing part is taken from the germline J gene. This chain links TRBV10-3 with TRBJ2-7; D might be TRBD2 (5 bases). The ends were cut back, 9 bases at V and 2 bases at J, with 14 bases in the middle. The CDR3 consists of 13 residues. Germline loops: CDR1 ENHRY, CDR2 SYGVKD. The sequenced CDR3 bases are TGTGCCATTACCGCGGGTTTTCCCTACGAG. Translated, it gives CAITAGFPYE. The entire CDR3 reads CAITAGFPYEQYF.

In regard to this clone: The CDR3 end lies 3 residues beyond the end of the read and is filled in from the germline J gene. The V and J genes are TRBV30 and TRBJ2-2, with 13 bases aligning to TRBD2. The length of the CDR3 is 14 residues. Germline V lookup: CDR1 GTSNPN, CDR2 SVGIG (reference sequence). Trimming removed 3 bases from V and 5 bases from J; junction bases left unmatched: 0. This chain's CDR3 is CAWRLAGGTGELFF. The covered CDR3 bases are TGTGCCTGGAGACTAGCGGGAGGGACCGGGGAG.

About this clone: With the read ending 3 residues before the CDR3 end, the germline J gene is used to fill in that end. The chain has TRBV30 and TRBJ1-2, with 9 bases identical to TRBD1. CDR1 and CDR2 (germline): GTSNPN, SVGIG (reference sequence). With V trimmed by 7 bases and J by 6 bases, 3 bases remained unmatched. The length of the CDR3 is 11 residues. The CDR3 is CASDRGNGYTF. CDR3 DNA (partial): TGTGCCTCGGACAGGGGTAATGGC.

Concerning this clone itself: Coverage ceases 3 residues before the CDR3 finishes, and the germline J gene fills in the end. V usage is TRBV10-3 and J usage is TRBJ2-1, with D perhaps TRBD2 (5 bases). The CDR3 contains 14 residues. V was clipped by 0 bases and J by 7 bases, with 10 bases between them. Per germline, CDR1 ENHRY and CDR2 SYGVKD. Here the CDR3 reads CAISESAARNEQFF. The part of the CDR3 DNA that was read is TGTGCCATCAGTGAGTCAGCGGCGAGGAATGAG.

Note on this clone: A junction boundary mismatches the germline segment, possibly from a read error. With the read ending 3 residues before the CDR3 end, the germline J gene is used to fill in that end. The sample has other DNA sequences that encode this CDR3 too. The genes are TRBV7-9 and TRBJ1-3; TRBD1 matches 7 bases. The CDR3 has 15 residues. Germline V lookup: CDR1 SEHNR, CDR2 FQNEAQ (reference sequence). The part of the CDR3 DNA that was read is TGTGCCAGCAGTTTAGGGACAGATGACCGAAACACA. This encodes CASSLGTDDRNT. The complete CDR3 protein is CASSLGTDDRNTIYF. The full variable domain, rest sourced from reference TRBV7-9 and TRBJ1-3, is DTGVSQNPRHKITKRGQNVTFRCDPISEHNRLYWYRQTLGQGPEFLTYFQNEAQLEKSRLLSDRFSAERPKGSFSTLEIQRTEQGDSAMYLCASSLGTDDRNTIYFGEGSWLTVV.

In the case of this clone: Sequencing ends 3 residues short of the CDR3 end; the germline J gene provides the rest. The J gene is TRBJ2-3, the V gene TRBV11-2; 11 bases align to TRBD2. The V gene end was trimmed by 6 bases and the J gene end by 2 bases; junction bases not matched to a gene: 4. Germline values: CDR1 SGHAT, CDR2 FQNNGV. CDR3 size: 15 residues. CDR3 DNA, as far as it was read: TGTGCCAGCAGTTTGGGACTAGCGGACACAGATACG. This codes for CASSLGLADTDT. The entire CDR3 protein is CASSLGLADTDTQYF.

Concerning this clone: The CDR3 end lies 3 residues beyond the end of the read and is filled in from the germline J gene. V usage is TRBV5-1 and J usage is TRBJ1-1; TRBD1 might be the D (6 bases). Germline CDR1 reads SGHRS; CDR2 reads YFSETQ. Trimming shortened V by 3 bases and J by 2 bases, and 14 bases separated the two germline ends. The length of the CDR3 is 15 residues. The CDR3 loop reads CASSSEGHPNTEAFF. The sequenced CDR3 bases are TGCGCCAGCAGCTCTGAGGGACATCCAAACACTGAA.

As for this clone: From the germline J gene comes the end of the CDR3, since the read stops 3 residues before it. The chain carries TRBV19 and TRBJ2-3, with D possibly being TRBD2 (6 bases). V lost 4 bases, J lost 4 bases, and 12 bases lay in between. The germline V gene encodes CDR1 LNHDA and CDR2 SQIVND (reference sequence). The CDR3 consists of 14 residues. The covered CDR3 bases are TGTGCCAGTAGTAGGCGGGATAGACCAGATACG. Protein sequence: CASSRRDRPDT. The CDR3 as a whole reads CASSRRDRPDTQYF.

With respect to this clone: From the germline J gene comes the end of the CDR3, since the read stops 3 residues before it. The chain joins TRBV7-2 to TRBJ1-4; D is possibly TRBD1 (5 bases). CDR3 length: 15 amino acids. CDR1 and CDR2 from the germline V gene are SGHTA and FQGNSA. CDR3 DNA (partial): TGTGCCAGCAGCTTAAGGGGTGTGGATAATTCACCA. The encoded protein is CASSLRGVDNSP. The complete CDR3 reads CASSLRGVDNSPLFF.

The CDR3: CASSRRNIRTDRPTYNEQFF. The part of the CDR3 DNA that was read is TGTGCCAGCAGCCGACGTAATATAAGAACGGACAGGCCTACATACAATGAG. V usage is TRBV4-2 and J usage is TRBJ2-1, with TRBD1 matching over 7 bases. The missing CDR3 end, 3 residues past where the read stops, is filled in from the germline J gene. The V gene end was trimmed by 4 bases and the J gene end by 4 bases; junction bases not matched to a gene: 22. This CDR3 has 20 amino acids. Germline loops: CDR1 LGHNA, CDR2 YNFKEQ.

The CDR3 bases that were read are TGTGCCAGCAGCTCGCGCGGTCCCTACGAG. Residues: CASSSRGPYE. The full CDR3 is CASSSRGPYEQYF. J is TRBJ2-7 and V is TRBV7-8, with D unresolved. From the germline J gene comes the end of the CDR3, since the read stops 3 residues before it. Looked up from germline, CDR1 is SGHVS and CDR2 is FQNEAQ. CDR3 size: 13 residues. V was clipped by 4 bases and J by 2 bases, with 9 bases between them.

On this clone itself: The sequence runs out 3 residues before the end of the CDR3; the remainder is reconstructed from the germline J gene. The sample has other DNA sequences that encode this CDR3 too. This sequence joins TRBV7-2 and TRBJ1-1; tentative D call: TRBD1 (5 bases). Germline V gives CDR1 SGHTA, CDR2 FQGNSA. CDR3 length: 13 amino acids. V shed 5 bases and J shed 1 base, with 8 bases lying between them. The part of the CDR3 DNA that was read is TGTGCCAGCAGCCTAGACAGGAACACTGAA. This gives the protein CASSLDRNTE. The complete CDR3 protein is CASSLDRNTEAFF.

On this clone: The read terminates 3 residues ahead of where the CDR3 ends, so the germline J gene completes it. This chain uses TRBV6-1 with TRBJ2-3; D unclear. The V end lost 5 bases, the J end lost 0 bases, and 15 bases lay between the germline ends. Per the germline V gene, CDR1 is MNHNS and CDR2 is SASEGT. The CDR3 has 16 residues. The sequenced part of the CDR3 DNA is TGTGCCAGCAGTCAAGAGACTGTCCCTAGCACAGATACG. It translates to CASSQETVPSTDT. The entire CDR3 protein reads CASSQETVPSTDTQYF.

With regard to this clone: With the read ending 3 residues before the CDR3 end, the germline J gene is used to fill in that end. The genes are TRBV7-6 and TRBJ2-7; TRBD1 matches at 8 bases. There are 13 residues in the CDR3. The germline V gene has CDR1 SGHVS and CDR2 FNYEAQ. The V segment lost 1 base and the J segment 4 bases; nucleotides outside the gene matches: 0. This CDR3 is CASSLDRGYEQYF. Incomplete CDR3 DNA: TGTGCCAGCAGCTTAGACAGGGGGTACGAG.

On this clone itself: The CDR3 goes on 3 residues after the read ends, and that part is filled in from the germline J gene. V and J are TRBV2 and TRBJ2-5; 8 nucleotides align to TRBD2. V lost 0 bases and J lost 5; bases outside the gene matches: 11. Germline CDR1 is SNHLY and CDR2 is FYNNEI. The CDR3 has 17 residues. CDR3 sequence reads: CASSEAQAGEDRETQYF. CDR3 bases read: TGTGCCAGCAGTGAAGCGCAAGCGGGGGAGGACCGGGAGACC.

CDR3: CASSALAGAGELFF. The part of the CDR3 DNA that was read is TGCGCCAGCAGTGCTCTAGCGGGAGCGGGGGAG. The V call is TRBV10-1, the J call TRBJ2-2; TRBD2 matches at 10 bases. The CDR3 end lies 3 residues beyond the end of the read and is filled in from the germline J gene. V was clipped by 4 bases and J by 8 bases; unmatched bases: 4. The CDR3 covers 14 residues. Germline CDR1 WNHNN, CDR2 SYGVQD (reference sequence).

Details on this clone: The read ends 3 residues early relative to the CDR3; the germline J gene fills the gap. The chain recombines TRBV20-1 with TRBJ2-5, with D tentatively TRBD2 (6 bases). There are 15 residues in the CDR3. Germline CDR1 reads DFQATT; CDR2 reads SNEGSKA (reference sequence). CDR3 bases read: TGCAGTGCTAGGGAACTAGCTCGATATTCGGATACC. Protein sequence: CSARELARYSDT. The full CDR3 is CSARELARYSDTQYF.

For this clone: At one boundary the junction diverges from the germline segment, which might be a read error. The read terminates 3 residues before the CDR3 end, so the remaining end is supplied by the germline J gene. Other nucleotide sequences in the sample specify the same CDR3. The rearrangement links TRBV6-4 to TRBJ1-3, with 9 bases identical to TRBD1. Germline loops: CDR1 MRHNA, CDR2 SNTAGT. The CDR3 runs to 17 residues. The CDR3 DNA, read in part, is TGTGCCAGCAGGGACAGGGGCCGCATATTAACGGGAAACACA. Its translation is CASRDRGRILTGNT. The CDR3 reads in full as CASRDRGRILTGNTIYF.

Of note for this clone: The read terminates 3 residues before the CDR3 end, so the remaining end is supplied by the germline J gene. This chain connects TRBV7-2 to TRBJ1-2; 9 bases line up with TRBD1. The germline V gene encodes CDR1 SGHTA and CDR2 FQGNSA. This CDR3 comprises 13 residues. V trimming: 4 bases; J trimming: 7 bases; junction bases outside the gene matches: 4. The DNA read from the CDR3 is TGTGCCAGCAGCTCCTCGACAGGGGGTGGC. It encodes CASSSSTGGG. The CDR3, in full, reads CASSSSTGGGYTF.